This record looks at one T cell receptor beta chain sequence and its context. Some clones are missing from TCRdb's copy, which holds only in-frame ones; the method was immunoSEQ multiplex PCR. This sample has about 660,000 clones, with around nine tenths found just once. Germline V CDR1 and CDR2: SNHLY, FYNNEI. This CDR3 has 16 residues. Trimming removed 7 bases from V and 1 base from J; junction bases left unmatched: 12. This record comes from a study of shared T cell receptors in the human thymus. These data also formed part of another study, on human thymus T cells. That work states: The people who donated were healthy Finnish babies having corrective surgery for congenital heart defects. Thymus specimens were resections from corrective heart surgery. Thymic and blood repertoires seemed to show skewed V and J gene use. Related research reported highly overlapping thymic repertoires among unrelated individuals.

Sequencing was done on a sample of thymocytes. The receptor was derived from a boy less than two years old with a congenital heart defect. The chain joins TRBV2 to TRBJ1-2; TRBD1 matches 7 bases. CDR3 protein: CASIPTQGDGNYGYTF. The CDR3 region has the DNA TGTGCCAGCATCCCGACCCAGGGGGATGGTAACTATGGCTACACCTTC. Variable domain in full (rest from reference TRBV2 and TRBJ1-2): EPEVTQTPSHQVTQMGQEVILRCVPISNHLYFYWYRQILGQKVEFLVSFYNNEISEKSEIFDDQFSVERPDGSNFTLKIRSTKLEDSAMYFCASIPTQGDGNYGYTFGSGTRLTVV.